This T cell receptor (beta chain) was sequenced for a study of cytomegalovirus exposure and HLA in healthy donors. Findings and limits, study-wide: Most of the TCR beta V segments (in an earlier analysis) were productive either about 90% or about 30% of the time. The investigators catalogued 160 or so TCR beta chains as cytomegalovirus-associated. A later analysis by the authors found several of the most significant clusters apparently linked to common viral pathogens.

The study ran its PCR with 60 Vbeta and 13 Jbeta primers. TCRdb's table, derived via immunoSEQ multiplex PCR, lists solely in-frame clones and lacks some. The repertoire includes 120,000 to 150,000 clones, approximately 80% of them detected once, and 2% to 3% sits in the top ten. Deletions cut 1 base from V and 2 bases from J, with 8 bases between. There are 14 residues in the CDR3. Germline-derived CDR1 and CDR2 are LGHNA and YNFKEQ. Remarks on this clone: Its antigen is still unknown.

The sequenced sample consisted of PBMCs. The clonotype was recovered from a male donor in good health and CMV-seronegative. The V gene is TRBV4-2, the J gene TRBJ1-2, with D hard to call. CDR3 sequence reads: CASSQVDGNYGYTF. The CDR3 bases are TGTGCCAGCAGCCAAGTCGACGGGAACTATGGCTACACCTTC.